A single sample gave rise to the 29 T cell receptor beta chains below, sequenced in a study of tumor-infiltrating lymphocytes in primary liver carcinoma. Co-extraction yielded RNA and DNA from 20-30 mg of unsorted bulk tissue. Using a constant-region primer together with ProtoScript II reverse transcriptase, TCR beta cDNA was made from around 500 ng of total RNA. Slightly modified ARM-PCR with three nested multiplex PCR rounds yielded TCR beta libraries. Investigators reported that the first two PCR rounds, at 10 to 11 cycles each, used TRBV1-TRBV30 forward primers with a C-beta reverse primer. TCRdb analysed the multiplex PCR reads with MiXCR anew, one entry per CDR3 protein. The table has 50,000 to 70,000 distinct CDR3 sequences, less than 85% seen once; the top ten hold approximately 54%. Sequencing was performed on liver tumor tissue from sampling region 2. Subset of the sample: tumor region T2, inferior pole. These receptors all stem from a man aged 35 to 55 with primary liver carcinoma and hepatitis B virus infection.

A few counts support this clonotype. The rearrangement joins TRBV11-2 to TRBJ2-7; 12 nucleotides match TRBD2. Germline V lookup: CDR1 SGHAT, CDR2 FQNNGV. The CDR3 consists of 17 residues. The V gene end was trimmed by 6 bases and the J gene end by 1 base; junction bases not matched to a gene: 10. The DNA for the CDR3 is TGTGCCAGCAGATGGACTAGCGGGACAGGAAGTTCCTACGAGCAGTACTTC. Protein: CASRWTSGTGSSYEQYF.

Concerning this clonotype: This may arise from a read error, as a much more abundant clone is one base away. CDR3 in amino acids: CASNSKDSFGNLMWSQHF. DNA for the CDR3: TGTGCCAGCAACTCAAAAGACAGTTTCGGAAACCTGATGTGGTCCCAGCATTTT. The V call is TRBV21-1, the J call TRBJ1-5; TRBD1, the table's D call, lacks a check against the DNA. TRBV21-1 is assigned pseudogene status. The CDR3 is 18 amino acids.

This clonotype was picked up a small number of times. This chain joins TRBV5-4 and TRBJ2-1, with 7 bases matching TRBD2. CDR3 length equals 12 residues. The germline CDR1 and CDR2 sequences are SGHNT and YYREEE (reference sequence). V gave up 3 bases and J gave up 7 bases; unmatched junction bases: 1. CDR3 nucleotide sequence: TGTGCCAGCAGCTGGGGAGGGAATGAGCAGTTCTTC. It codes for CASSWGGNEQFF.

In regard to this clonotype: The junction differs from germline at one of its ends, possibly a read error. The genes are TRBV6-1 and TRBJ1-5, with a tentative D call TRBD1 (6 bases). This CDR3 has 16 amino acids. CDR1 MNHNS and CDR2 SASEGT come from the germline V gene. The CDR3 protein is CASSRFGLGDNQSQQF. CDR3 nucleotides: TGTGCCAGCAGTAGGTTCGGGTTGGGGGACAATCAGTCCCAGCAATTT.

The chain uses TRBV29-1 and TRBJ2-5; D is perhaps TRBD1 or TRBD2 (5 bases each). The V gene's germline CDR1 is SQVTM and CDR2 ANQGSEA. With 5 bases removed from V and 9 bases from J, the gap between germline ends came to 16 bases. The CDR3 covers 12 residues. The CDR3 loop reads CSVFRDHGAQYF. CDR3 DNA sequence: TGCAGCGTTTTCCGGGACCATGGGGCCCAGTACTTC.

This clonotype has only one observation. In this CDR3 the conserved last residue, phenylalanine or tryptophan, is missing, so a read error is likely. The limits of the CDR3 on the DNA are not certain, so only TCRdb's listed CDR3 is given. The V call is TRBV11-1, the J call TRBJ2-5; the table names TRBD1, a call not compared with the DNA. CDR1 and CDR2 (germline): SGHAT, FQDESV (reference sequence). The CDR3 contains 14 residues when both ends are counted. CDR3 sequence reads: CARSGQVEVGTHYL.

The CDR3 DNA follows: TGCGCCAGCAGTCAACTTAGCGGGAGGGCCGCCTGCAATGAGCAGTTCTTC. Residues: CASSQLSGRAACNEQFF. The genes are TRBV4-3 and TRBJ2-1; 11 nucleotides match TRBD2. CDR3 length: 17 residues. With V trimmed by 6 bases and J by 6 bases, 13 bases remained unmatched. Germline CDR1 and CDR2: LGHNA and YSLEER.

As regards this clonotype: This may arise from a read error, as a much more abundant clone is one base away. Since the CDR3 does not end with the conserved phenylalanine or tryptophan, this likely comes from a read error. This chain joins TRBV4-1 and TRBJ2-1, with D possibly TRBD2 on 6 matching bases. CDR1 is MGHRA and CDR2 is YSYEKL in the germline V gene. V lost 8 bases to trimming and J lost 11 bases, with 10 bases between them. The CDR3 runs to 10 residues. This chain's CDR3 is CASGAGQQFL. In DNA form, the CDR3 reads TGCGCCAGCGGCGCGGGACAGCAGTTCCTC.

With respect to this clonotype: Given a much more abundant clone one base away, this may be a read error. The rearrangement uses TRBV11-2 and TRBJ1-2; 7 positions agree with TRBD1. The CDR3 extends over 14 amino acids. Germline lookup yields CDR1 SGHAT and CDR2 FQNNGV. The CDR3, as DNA: TGTGCCATCAGCACAGCCGACAGGGACTATGGCTACACCTTC. This translates into CAISTADRDYGYTF.

Note on this clonotype: A read error is possible here, since a much larger clone lies one base away. This chain links TRBV5-1 with TRBJ1-4; D might be TRBD1 (5 bases). Trimming stripped 0 bases from V and 7 bases from J, with 13 bases between. Germline CDR1 and CDR2: SGHRS and YFSETQ. This CDR3 is 15 amino acids long. As DNA, the CDR3 is TGCGCCAGCAGCTTGGATCCGGGACTGGCTGAAAAACTGTTTTTT. This codes for CASSLDPGLAEKLFF.

This clonotype has ten or more counts. The chain joins TRBV11-1 to TRBJ2-4, with TRBD2 matching 10 bases. The CDR3 is 17 amino acids. Trimming at V came to 3 bases and at J to 2 bases, leaving 7 bases not matched to a gene. Germline CDR1 SGHAT, CDR2 FQDESV (reference sequence). The CDR3 DNA sequence: TGTGCCAGCAGCTTTCCTGGGACTAGCGCGACCAAAAACATTCAGTACTTC. Translating gives CASSFPGTSATKNIQYF. Complete variable domain (other parts from reference TRBV11-1 and TRBJ2-4): EAEVAQSPRYKITEKSQAVAFWCDPISGHATLYWYRQILGQGPELLVQFQDESVVDDSQLPKDRFSAERLKGVDSTLKIQPAELGDSAMYLCASSFPGTSATKNIQYFGAGTRLSVL.

As to this clonotype: The junction and the germline gene differ at one end; a read error may be behind it. The CDR3 sequence is CASSDTGTLHEEYF. CDR3 nucleotide sequence: TGTGCCAGCAGCGATACCGGGACTCTCCACGAGGAGTACTTC. The chain links TRBV7-8 to TRBJ2-7; tentatively, D is TRBD2 (6 bases). This CDR3 is 14 amino acids long. Germline CDR1 reads SGHVS; CDR2 reads FQNEAQ. Together with reference TRBV7-8 and TRBJ2-7, the CDR3 gives the full variable domain: GAGVSQSPRYKVAKRGQDVALRCDPISGHVSLFWYQQALGQGPEFLTYFQNEAQLDKSGLPSDRFFAERPEGSVSTLKIQRTQQEDSAVYLCASSDTGTLHEEYFGPGTRLTVT.

In regard to this clonotype: Just one base apart from a much larger clone, this may be a read error. The rearrangement joins TRBV29-1 to TRBJ2-1; 11 bases line up with TRBD1. Germline CDR1 SQVTM, CDR2 ANQGSEA. The CDR3 contains 14 residues. The CDR3: CGGLPGQGVDEQFF. In DNA form, the CDR3 reads TGCGGCGGATTGCCGGGACAGGGGGTGGATGAGCAGTTCTTC.

Regarding this clonotype: Sequence at one end of the junction differs from germline and may be a read error. The V gene is TRBV4-1, the J gene TRBJ1-5; unclear D gene. The germline V gene has CDR1 MGHRA and CDR2 YSYEKL. This CDR3 comprises 14 residues. The CDR3: CVSSQDTVNQPQHF. The CDR3 DNA reads TGCGTCAGCAGCCAAGATACGGTCAATCAGCCCCAGCACTTT.

For this clonotype: The junction differs from germline at one of its ends, possibly a read error. The chain recombines TRBV28 with TRBJ1-2; no definite D call. The CDR3 totals 12 residues. Germline lookup yields CDR1 MDHEN and CDR2 SYDVKM. The CDR3 here is CASSLPGIGYAF. The CDR3 DNA reads TGTGCCAGCAGTTTGCCCGGGATCGGCTACGCCTTC.

This clonotype is medium-sized by share. The gene calls are TRBV12-5 and TRBJ2-3, with D maybe TRBD2 (5 bases). V was pared by 7 bases and J by 7 bases, with 18 bases between. The CDR3 covers 14 residues. Germline V gives CDR1 LGHNT, CDR2 FRNRAP. CDR3 nucleotides: TGTGCTAGTGCCGACCAACTAGGAGTGCATACGCAGTATTTT. Protein sequence: CASADQLGVHTQYF.

The table lists this clonotype with a few counts. The chain employs TRBV10-2 and TRBJ2-2; D is unclear. The germline V gene has CDR1 WSHSY and CDR2 SAAADI. The CDR3 loop spans 13 amino acids. The V gene lost 6 bases and the J gene lost 5 bases, with 10 bases spanning the gap. CDR3 amino acids: CASRTLGTGELFF. CDR3 sequence (DNA): TGCGCCAGCAGGACCTTAGGGACCGGGGAGCTGTTTTTT.

The chain couples TRBV12-3 or TRBV12-4 to TRBJ2-7; D perhaps matches TRBD2 (6 bases). CDR3 length: 13 amino acids. Trimming pared 3 bases from V and 5 bases from J, leaving 11 bases between. The CDR3 reads CASSFGTGDEQYF. In DNA, the CDR3 is TGTGCCAGCAGTTTCGGGACTGGGGACGAGCAGTACTTC.

The V gene is TRBV6-1, the J gene TRBJ2-1; D unresolved. This CDR3 contains 16 residues. Germline CDR1 reads MNHNS; CDR2 reads SASEGT. The V and J ends lost 4 bases and 2 bases respectively, with 15 bases between them. CDR3 DNA sequence: TGTGCCAGCAGTGCATGGTGGCAGGAAACCTACAATGAGCAGTTCTTC. Protein: CASSAWWQETYNEQFF.

In this sample, this clonotype turned up once. J is TRBJ1-4 and V is TRBV7-9; D is undetermined. CDR1 is SEHNR, CDR2 FQNEAQ, per germline (reference sequence). This CDR3 spans 14 amino acids. The V and J ends lost 1 base and 5 bases respectively, with 8 bases between them. The CDR3 DNA is TGTGCCAGCAGCTTAGTTGCCCAGAATGAAAAACTGTTTTTT. It translates to CASSLVAQNEKLFF.

This clonotype came up once. The rearrangement links TRBV6-1 to TRBJ2-5; maybe TRBD2 (6 bases). Germline-derived CDR1 and CDR2 are MNHNS and SASEGT. This CDR3 spans 13 amino acids. The germline V and J ends were trimmed by 5 bases and 14 bases, with 21 bases remaining between them. CDR3 bases: TGTGCCAGCAGTCGGGAGCCGGAGGAGACCCGCTACTTC. It yields the protein CASSREPEETRYF.

About this clonotype: The conserved closing phenylalanine or tryptophan is absent in this CDR3, likely reflecting a read error. The rearrangement uses TRBV12-3 or TRBV12-4 and TRBJ2-2, with 14 bases aligning to TRBD2. V dropped 3 bases and J dropped 6; count of bases not matched to a gene: 3. This CDR3 spans 16 amino acids. CDR3 protein: CASSFGTSGRPGELFI. As DNA, the CDR3 is TGTGCCAGCAGTTTTGGGACTAGCGGGAGACCCGGGGAGCTGTTTATT.

Worth noting for this clonotype: At one boundary the junction diverges from the germline segment, which might be a read error. This chain uses TRBV29-1 with TRBJ2-5; 11 bases agree with TRBD1. The CDR3 is 15 amino acids. CDR1 SQVTM and CDR2 ANQGSEA come from the germline V gene. CDR3 sequence reads: CSVEADRGRVENQYF. The CDR3 DNA follows: TGCAGCGTTGAAGCGGACAGGGGGCGAGTAGAGAACCAGTACTTC.

Turning to this clonotype: A junction end diverges from the germline sequence, so it may reflect a read error. This chain connects TRBV6-6 to TRBJ1-4, with 7 bases matching TRBD1. Germline V gene sequence: CDR1 MNHNY, CDR2 SVGAGI (reference sequence). The CDR3 loop spans 14 amino acids. DNA of the CDR3: TGTACCAGCAGCCAGGGACAGCAAAATGAAAAACTGTTTTTT. This translates into CTSSQGQQNEKLFF.

The table lists this clonotype with many counts. The chain couples TRBV9 to TRBJ2-4; D is perhaps TRBD1 (6 bases). CDR3 length: 18 residues. Trimming shortened V by 4 bases and J by 0 bases, and 20 bases separated the two germline ends. Germline V gives CDR1 SGDLS, CDR2 YYNGEE. CDR3 in amino acids: CASSPPDGQGRAKNIQYF. CDR3 in DNA: TGTGCCAGCAGCCCGCCGGATGGTCAGGGGAGAGCCAAAAACATTCAGTACTTC. Variable domain in full (rest from reference TRBV9 and TRBJ2-4): DSGVTQTPKHLITATGQRVTLRCSPRSGDLSVYWYQQSLDQGLQFLIQYYNGEERAKGNILERFSAQQFPDLHSELNLSSLELGDSALYFCASSPPDGQGRAKNIQYFGAGTRLSVL.

Details on this clonotype: Because it lacks the conserved phenylalanine or tryptophan at the end, this CDR3 is likely a read error. The chain has TRBV14 and TRBJ2-7, with 10 bases lining up with TRBD2. There are 14 residues in the CDR3. Germline assignment: CDR1 SGHDN and CDR2 FVKESK. CDR3 residues: CACSQAGGGYEQYL. The CDR3 DNA sequence: TGTGCCTGCAGCCAAGCGGGGGGGGGCTACGAGCAGTACCTC.

The chain links TRBV29-1 to TRBJ1-5; weak D call: TRBD1 (5 bases). Trimming shortened V by 4 bases and J by 3 bases, and 10 bases separated the two germline ends. Germline-derived CDR1 and CDR2 are SQVTM and ANQGSEA. CDR3 size: 13 residues. DNA for the CDR3: TGCAGCGTTGTCGGACACGTCAATCAGCCCCAGCATTTT. Translation: CSVVGHVNQPQHF.

The V gene is TRBV5-4, the J gene TRBJ2-7; 7 bases are shared with TRBD1. There are 14 residues in the CDR3. CDR1 and CDR2 (germline): SGHNT, YYREEE (reference sequence). The J segment lost 0 bases and the V segment lost 9 bases, leaving 9 bases of the junction unmatched. Here the CDR3 reads CAIQDRTLSYEQYF. CDR3 nucleotides: TGTGCCATCCAGGACAGGACTCTCTCCTACGAGCAGTACTTC.

Points on this clonotype: The final CDR3 position lacks the conserved phenylalanine or tryptophan, pointing to a likely read error. CDR3 bases: TGCAGCGTTAAAGTGAACACGCCCTATGGCTACACCATC. Its translation is CSVKVNTPYGYTI. This chain uses TRBV29-1 with TRBJ1-2; unclear D gene. This CDR3 has 13 residues. The germline V gene has CDR1 SQVTM and CDR2 ANQGSEA. V dropped 5 bases and J dropped 4 bases, with 14 bases sitting between them.